This TCR beta chain comes out of a study of cytomegalovirus exposure and HLA in healthy donors. Across the study: Out of 150 million to 200 million T cells, an earlier analysis found 117 million unique TCR beta sequences in total.

General study results and limits: In an earlier analysis, productive rearrangement rates for most beta V segments clustered near 87% or 30%. Altogether, 150 to 200 TCR beta chains were recorded as cytomegalovirus-associated. A later analysis found that most CMV-associated TCR beta chains appeared HLA-restricted.

The PCR employed 60 Vbeta primers together with 13 Jbeta primers. Here immunoSEQ multiplex PCR was the method, and the copy in TCRdb shows in-frame clones only, minus some. The table shows under 110,000 clones, with more than 60% occurring only once. This clone was found once. The target antigen is unknown. With 4 bases removed from V and 3 bases from J, the gap between germline ends came to 7 bases. The CDR3 has 13 residues. CDR1 is SGHDN and CDR2 is FVKESK in the germline V gene. J is TRBJ1-3 and V is TRBV14; D call uncertain. This sequence originates from a man in his forties or fifties in good health and CMV-seronegative. The specimen sequenced was PBMCs. CDR3 in DNA: TGTGCCAGCAGCCCCGGTCTTGGAAACACCATATATTTT. The encoded protein is CASSPGLGNTIYF.